This T cell receptor beta chain originates from a study of blood T cell repertoires in COVID-19. As for the study in general: Sites across the United States, Italy and Spain contributed samples from acute and convalescent COVID-19. Sample material is recorded as cDNA or gDNA derived from T cells, B-cell-depleted T cells, or PBMCs.

In the study's own analysis: Nucleated cell number was recorded as an estimate derived from reference gene primer amplification. Method: immunoSEQ multiplex PCR; TCRdb's copy keeps in-frame clones and lacks some. That table is the source of V, J and clone size, and D and trimming were worked out from the DNA. The data contain 130,000 to 150,000 clones, about 90% of them singletons. Sequencing was done on a sample of peripheral blood. The TCR sequence derives from a human donor in a cohort sampled during active COVID-19.

The CDR3 loop is CASSGTRQGGGYTF. Here the CDR3 DNA reads TGTGCCAGCAGCGGTACCCGACAAGGGGGTGGCTACACCTTC. V gene TRBV7-8 combines with J gene TRBJ1-2; D might be TRBD1 (6 bases). CDR1 is SGHVS and CDR2 is FQNEAQ in the germline V gene. V gave up 5 bases and J gave up 7 bases, with 17 bases separating them. The CDR3 is 14 amino acids.